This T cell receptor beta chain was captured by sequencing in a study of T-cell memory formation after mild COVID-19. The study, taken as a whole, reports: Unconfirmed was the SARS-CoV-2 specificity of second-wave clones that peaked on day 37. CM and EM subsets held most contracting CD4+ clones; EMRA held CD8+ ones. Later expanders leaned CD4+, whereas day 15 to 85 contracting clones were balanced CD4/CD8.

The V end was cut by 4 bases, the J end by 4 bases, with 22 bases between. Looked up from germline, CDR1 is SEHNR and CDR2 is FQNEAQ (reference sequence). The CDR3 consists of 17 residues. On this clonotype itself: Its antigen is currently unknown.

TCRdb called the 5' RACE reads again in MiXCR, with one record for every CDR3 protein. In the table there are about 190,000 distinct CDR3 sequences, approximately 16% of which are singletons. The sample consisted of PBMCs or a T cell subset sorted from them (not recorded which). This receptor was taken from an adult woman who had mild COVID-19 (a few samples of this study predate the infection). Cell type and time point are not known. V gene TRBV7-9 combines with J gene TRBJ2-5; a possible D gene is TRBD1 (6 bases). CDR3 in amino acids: CASSWDIGPLQRETQYF. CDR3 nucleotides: TGTGCCAGCAGCTGGGACATTGGCCCTCTGCAGAGAGAGACCCAGTACTTC.